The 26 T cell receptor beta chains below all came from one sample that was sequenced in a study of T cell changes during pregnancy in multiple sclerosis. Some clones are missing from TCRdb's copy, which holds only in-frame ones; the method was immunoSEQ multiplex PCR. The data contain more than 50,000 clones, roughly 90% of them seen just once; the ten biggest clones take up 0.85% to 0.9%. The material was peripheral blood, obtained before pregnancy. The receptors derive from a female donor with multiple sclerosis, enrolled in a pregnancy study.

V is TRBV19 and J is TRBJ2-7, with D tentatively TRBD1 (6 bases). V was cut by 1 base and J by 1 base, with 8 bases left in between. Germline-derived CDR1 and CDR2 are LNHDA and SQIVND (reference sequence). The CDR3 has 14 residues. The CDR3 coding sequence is TGTGCCAGTAGTATAGGGGACAATTCCTACGAGCAGTACTTC. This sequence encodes CASSIGDNSYEQYF.

The CDR3 loop reads CASSYEQGTDTQYF. The CDR3 DNA reads TGTGCCAGCAGTTACGAACAGGGCACAGATACGCAGTATTTT. The chain carries TRBV6-5 and TRBJ2-3; D might be TRBD1 (5 bases). The V end was cut by 2 bases, the J end by 1 base, with 7 bases between. Germline V lookup: CDR1 MNHEY, CDR2 SVGAGI. CDR3 length equals 14 residues.

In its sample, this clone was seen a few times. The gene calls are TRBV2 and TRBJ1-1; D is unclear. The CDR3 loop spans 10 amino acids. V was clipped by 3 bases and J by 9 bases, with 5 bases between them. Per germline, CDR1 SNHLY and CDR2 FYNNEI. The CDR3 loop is CASSDRQAFF. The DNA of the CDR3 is TGTGCCAGCAGTGACAGGCAAGCTTTCTTT.

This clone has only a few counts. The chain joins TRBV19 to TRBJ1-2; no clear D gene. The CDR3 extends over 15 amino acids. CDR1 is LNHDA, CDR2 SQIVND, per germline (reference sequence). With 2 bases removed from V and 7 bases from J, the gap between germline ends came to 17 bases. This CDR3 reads CASSISNRIDSGYTF. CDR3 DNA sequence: TGTGCCAGTAGTATATCAAACAGAATTGATAGTGGCTACACCTTC.

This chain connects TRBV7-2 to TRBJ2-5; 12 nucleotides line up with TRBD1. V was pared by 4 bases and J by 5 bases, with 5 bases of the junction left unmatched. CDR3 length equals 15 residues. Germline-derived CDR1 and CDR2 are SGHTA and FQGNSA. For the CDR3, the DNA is TGTGCCAGCAGCTCTTCCGGGACAGGGGGCGAGACCCAGTACTTC. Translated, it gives CASSSSGTGGETQYF.

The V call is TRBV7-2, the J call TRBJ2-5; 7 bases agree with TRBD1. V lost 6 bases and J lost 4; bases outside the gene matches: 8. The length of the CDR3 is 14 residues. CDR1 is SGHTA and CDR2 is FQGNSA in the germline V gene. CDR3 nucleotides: TGTGCCAGCAGTCCCGACAGGGTTGGAGAGACCCAGTACTTC. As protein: CASSPDRVGETQYF.

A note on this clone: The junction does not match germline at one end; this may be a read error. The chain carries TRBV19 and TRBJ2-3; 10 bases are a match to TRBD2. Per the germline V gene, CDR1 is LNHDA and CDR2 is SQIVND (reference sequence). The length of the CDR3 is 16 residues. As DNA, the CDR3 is TGCGCCAGTAGCGACCCTAGCGGGGGAGTTACAGATACGCAGTATTTT. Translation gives CASSDPSGGVTDTQYF.

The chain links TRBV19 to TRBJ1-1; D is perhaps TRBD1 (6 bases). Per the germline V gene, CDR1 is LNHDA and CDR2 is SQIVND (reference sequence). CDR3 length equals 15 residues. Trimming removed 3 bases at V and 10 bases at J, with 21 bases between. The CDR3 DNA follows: TGTGCCAGTAGTATTCTGACTGGACAGAGGATTGGAGCTTTCTTT. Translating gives CASSILTGQRIGAFF.

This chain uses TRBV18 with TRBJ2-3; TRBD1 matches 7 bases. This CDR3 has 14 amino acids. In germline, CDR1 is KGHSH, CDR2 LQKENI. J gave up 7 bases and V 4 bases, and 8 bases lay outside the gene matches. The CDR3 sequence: CASSLDRAANTQYF. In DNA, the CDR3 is TGTGCCAGCTCACTTGACAGGGCCGCAAATACGCAGTATTTT.

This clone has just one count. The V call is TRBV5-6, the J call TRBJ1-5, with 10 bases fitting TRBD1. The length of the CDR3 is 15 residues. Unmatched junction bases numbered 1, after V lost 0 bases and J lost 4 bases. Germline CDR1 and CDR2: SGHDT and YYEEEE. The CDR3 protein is CASSLEGQGNQPQHF. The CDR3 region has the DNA TGTGCCAGCAGCTTGGAGGGACAGGGGAATCAGCCCCAGCATTTT.

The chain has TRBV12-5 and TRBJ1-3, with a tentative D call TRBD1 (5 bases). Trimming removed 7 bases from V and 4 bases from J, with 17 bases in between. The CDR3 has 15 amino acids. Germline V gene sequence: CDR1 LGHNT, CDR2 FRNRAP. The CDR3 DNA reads TGTGCTAGTGCCCCACGAGCGACAGCCGGAAACACCATATATTTT. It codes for CASAPRATAGNTIYF.

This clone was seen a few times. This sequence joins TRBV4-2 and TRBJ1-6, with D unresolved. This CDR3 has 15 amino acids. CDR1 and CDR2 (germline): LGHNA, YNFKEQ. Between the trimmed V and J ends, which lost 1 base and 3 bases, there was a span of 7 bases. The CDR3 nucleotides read TGTGCCAGCAGCCAAGCCCGGAGCTATAATTCACCCCTCCACTTT. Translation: CASSQARSYNSPLHF.

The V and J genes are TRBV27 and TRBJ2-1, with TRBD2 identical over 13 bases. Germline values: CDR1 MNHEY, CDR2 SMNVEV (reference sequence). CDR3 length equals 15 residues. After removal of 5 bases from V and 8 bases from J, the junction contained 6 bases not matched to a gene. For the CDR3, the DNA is TGTGCCAGCAGTACTAGCGGGGGGGAGGTGGATGAGCAGTTCTTC. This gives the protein CASSTSGGEVDEQFF.

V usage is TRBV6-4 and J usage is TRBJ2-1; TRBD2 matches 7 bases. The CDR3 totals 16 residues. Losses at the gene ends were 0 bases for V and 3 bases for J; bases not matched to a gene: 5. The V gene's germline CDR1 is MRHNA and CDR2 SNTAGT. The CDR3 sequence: CASSDSASGDYNEQFF. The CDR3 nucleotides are TGTGCCAGCAGTGACTCGGCCAGCGGGGACTACAATGAGCAGTTCTTC.

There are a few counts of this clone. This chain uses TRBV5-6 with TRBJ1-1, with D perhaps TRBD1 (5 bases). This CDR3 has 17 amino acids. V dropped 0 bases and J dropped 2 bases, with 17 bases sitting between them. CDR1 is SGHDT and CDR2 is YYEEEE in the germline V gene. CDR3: CASSLVGAAGANTEAFF. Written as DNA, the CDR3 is TGTGCCAGCAGCTTGGTTGGGGCCGCAGGAGCCAACACTGAAGCTTTCTTT.

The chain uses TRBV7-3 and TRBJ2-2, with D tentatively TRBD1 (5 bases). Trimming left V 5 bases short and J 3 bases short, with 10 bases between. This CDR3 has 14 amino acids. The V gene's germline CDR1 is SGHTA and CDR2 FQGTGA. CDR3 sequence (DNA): TGTGCCAGCAGCGAAGACAGTTACACCGGGGAGCTGTTTTTT. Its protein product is CASSEDSYTGELFF.

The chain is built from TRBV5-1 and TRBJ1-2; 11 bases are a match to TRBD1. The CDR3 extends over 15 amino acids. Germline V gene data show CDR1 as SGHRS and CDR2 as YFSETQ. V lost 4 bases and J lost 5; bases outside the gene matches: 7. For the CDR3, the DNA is TGCGCCAGCAGCGATCGGGACAGGGGGAGGTATGGCTACACCTTC. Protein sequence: CASSDRDRGRYGYTF.

CDR3 nucleotides: TGTGCCAGCAGAGGCACCGACAGGGGTTCCTACGAGCAGTACTTC. Translated, it gives CASRGTDRGSYEQYF. The chain uses TRBV4-2 and TRBJ2-7, with TRBD1 matching over 8 bases. The germline V gene has CDR1 LGHNA and CDR2 YNFKEQ. J gave up 1 base and V 6 bases, and 8 bases lay outside the gene matches. The CDR3 spans 15 residues.

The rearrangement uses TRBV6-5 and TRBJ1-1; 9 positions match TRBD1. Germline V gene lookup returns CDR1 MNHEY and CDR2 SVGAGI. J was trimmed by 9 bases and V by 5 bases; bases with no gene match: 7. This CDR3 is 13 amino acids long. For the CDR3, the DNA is TGTGCCAGCAGTATAACACAGGGGGCGAAAGCTTTCTTT. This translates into CASSITQGAKAFF.

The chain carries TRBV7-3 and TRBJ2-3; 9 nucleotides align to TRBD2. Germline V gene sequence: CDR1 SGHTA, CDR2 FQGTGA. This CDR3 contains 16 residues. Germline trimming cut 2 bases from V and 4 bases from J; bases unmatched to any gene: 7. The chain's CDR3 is CASSLFGGGAPDTQYF. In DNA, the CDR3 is TGTGCCAGCAGCTTATTCGGCGGGGGGGCCCCAGATACGCAGTATTTT. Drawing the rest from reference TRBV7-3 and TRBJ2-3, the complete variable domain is GAGVSQTPSNKVTEKGKYVELRCDPISGHTALYWYRQSLGQGPEFLIYFQGTGAADDSGLPNDRFFAVRPEGSVSTLKIQRTERGDSAVYLCASSLFGGGAPDTQYFGPGTRLTVL.

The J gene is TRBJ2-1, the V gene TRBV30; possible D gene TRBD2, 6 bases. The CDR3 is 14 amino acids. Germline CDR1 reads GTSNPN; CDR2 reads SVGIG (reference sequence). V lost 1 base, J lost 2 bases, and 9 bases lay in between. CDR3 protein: CAWSGGLAYNEQFF. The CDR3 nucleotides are TGTGCCTGGAGTGGGGGACTTGCCTACAATGAGCAGTTCTTC.

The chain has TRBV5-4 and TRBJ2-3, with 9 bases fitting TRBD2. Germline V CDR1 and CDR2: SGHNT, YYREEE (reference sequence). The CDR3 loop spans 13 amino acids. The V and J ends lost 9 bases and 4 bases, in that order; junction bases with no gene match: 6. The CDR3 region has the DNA TGTGCCATCCCGGGACTAGCCCCAGATACGCAGTATTTT. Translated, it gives CAIPGLAPDTQYF.

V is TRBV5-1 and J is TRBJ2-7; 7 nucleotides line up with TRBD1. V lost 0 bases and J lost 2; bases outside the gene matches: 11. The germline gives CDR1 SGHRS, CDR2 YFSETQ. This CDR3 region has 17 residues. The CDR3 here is CASSLVPPGQRAYEQYF. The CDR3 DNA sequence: TGCGCCAGCAGCTTGGTTCCCCCGGGACAGAGAGCCTACGAGCAGTACTTC.

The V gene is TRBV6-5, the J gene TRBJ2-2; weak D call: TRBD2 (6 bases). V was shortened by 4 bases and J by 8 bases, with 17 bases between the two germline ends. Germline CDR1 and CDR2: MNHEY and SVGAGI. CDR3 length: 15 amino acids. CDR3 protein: CASSLLGGITGELFF. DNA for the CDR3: TGTGCCAGCAGTTTGCTGGGGGGAATTACAGGGGAGCTGTTTTTT.

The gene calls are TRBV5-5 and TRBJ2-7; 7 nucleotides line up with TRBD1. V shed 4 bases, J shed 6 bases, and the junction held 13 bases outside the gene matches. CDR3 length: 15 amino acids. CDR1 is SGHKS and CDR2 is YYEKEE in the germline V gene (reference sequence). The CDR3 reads CASSPVGQPSGEQYF. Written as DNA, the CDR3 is TGTGCCAGCAGCCCGGTGGGACAGCCTTCCGGCGAGCAGTACTTC.

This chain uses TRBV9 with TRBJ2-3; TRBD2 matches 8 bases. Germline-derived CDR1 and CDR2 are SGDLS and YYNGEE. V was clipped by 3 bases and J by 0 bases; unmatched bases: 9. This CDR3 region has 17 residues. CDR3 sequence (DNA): TGTGCCAGCAGCGGAGGGACTAGGGGTTTTAGCACAGATACGCAGTATTTT. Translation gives CASSGGTRGFSTDTQYF.